The rows below give T cell receptor beta chains drawn from one sample of a study of OX40 agonist ivuxolimab in advanced cancers. The data were produced by immunoSEQ multiplex PCR, yet TCRdb's version contains in-frame clones alone and is incomplete. The sample carries approximately 67,000 clones, 70% to 90% recorded once. Sample: CD4+ or CD8+ T cells sorted from blood, taken in a trial of the OX40 agonist ivuxolimab. Receptors were obtained from an adult with an advanced solid tumor such as melanoma, head and neck, liver or kidney cancer. The CDR3 runs from the conserved cysteine through the conserved F or W. The D gene is left open where the match is weak. For some rows the clone size is stated as once, few or many, or as a class when expanded; others skip it.

j_call clone_size d_call v_call cdr3_aa cdr3_nt
TRBJ2-7 - - TRBV18 CASSLTGQSFEQYF TGTGCCAGCTCACTCACCGGACAGAGCTTCGAGCAGTACTTC
TRBJ2-1 - TRBD1 TRBV7-2 CASSRQGGANEQFF TGTGCCAGCAGCCGACAGGGGGGGGCCAATGAGCAGTTCTTC
TRBJ2-1 - TRBD1 TRBV7-9 CASSFWDRGQNEQFF TGTGCCAGCAGCTTTTGGGACAGGGGGCAGAATGAGCAGTTCTTC
TRBJ1-3 - - TRBV6-6 CASSPRTISGNTIYF TGTGCCAGCAGTCCACGGACGATCTCTGGAAACACCATATATTTT
TRBJ1-4 once - TRBV11-2 CASSLRGEKLFF TGTGCCAGCAGCTTAAGAGGCGAAAAACTGTTTTTT
TRBJ2-1 once - TRBV5-4 CASSLFLSSYNEQFF TGTGCCAGCAGCTTGTTCTTAAGCTCCTACAATGAGCAGTTCTTC
TRBJ1-4 - - TRBV28 CASSPQGGTNEKLFF TGTGCCAGCAGTCCCCAGGGTGGAACTAATGAAAAACTGTTTTTT
TRBJ1-3 - - TRBV10-3 CAISADSGNTIYF TGTGCCATCAGTGCTGACTCTGGAAACACCATATATTTT
TRBJ1-6 few - TRBV9 CASSRDTSPLHF TGTGCCAGCAGCCGGGACACCTCACCCCTCCACTTT
TRBJ2-2 - - TRBV6-1 CASSALTQNTGELFF TGTGCCAGCAGTGCCTTGACTCAGAACACCGGGGAGCTGTTTTTT
TRBJ2-2 - - TRBV5-4 CASSTPGLKNTGELFF TGTGCCAGCAGCACTCCGGGACTGAAGAACACCGGGGAGCTGTTTTTT
TRBJ1-5 - - TRBV6-1 CASSSLGGQQPQHF TGTGCCAGCAGTTCCTTGGGGGGGCAACAGCCCCAGCATTTT
TRBJ2-5 - TRBD2 TRBV7-2 CASSFLGGWSAETQYF TGTGCCAGCAGCTTCCTGGGGGGGTGGTCGGCTGAGACCCAGTACTTC
TRBJ2-3 - TRBD1 TRBV9 CASSRDRGFTDTQYF TGTGCCAGCAGTAGGGACAGGGGATTCACAGATACGCAGTATTTT
TRBJ2-3 - - TRBV5-4 CASSGDRGLGADTQYF TGTGCCAGCAGCGGTGATCGGGGGTTGGGCGCAGATACGCAGTATTTT
TRBJ2-1 - TRBD1 TRBV11-1 CASSSWTGSNYNEQFF TGTGCCAGCAGCTCCTGGACAGGGAGCAACTACAATGAGCAGTTCTTC
TRBJ1-1 - - TRBV27 CASGLYTEAFF TGTGCCAGCGGACTGTACACTGAAGCTTTCTTT
TRBJ2-3 - - TRBV7-2 CASSLDENTDTQYF TGTGCCAGCAGCTTAGACGAAAACACAGATACGCAGTATTTT
TRBJ2-1 - TRBD2 TRBV5-1 CASSLVAGGPDEQFF TGCGCCAGCAGCTTAGTAGCGGGGGGGCCGGATGAGCAGTTCTTC
TRBJ1-5 - - TRBV19 CASSITLNQPQHF TGTGCCAGTAGTATAACCCTAAATCAGCCCCAGCATTTT
TRBJ2-3 - TRBD1 TRBV5-4 CASSSRQGASTDTQYF TGTGCCAGCAGCTCCCGACAGGGGGCTAGCACAGATACGCAGTATTTT
TRBJ1-2 - - TRBV6-1 CASSELTTHYGYTF TGTGCCAGCAGTGAGCTCACGACACACTATGGCTACACCTTC
TRBJ1-1 - - TRBV28 CTDTKGGGLVNTEAFF TGTACGGACACGAAGGGAGGGGGTCTCGTGAACACTGAAGCTTTCTTT
TRBJ1-5 - - TRBV18 CASSPTLNQPQHF TGTGCCAGCTCACCAACATTAAATCAGCCCCAGCATTTT
TRBJ2-6 - - TRBV6-4 CASSEGAAGANVLTF TGTGCCAGCAGCGAAGGGGCAGCTGGGGCCAACGTCCTGACTTTC
TRBJ2-1 - TRBD2 TRBV18 CASSLGLAGDNEQFF TGTGCCAGCTCACTGGGACTAGCGGGAGACAATGAGCAGTTCTTC
TRBJ2-5 - TRBD2 TRBV10-3 CAIRSGRAEGGSKETQYF TGTGCCATTCGTAGCGGGAGGGCCGAAGGGGGTAGTAAAGAGACCCAGTACTTC
TRBJ2-1 - - TRBV5-4 CASSSTGYNEQFF TGTGCCAGCAGCTCGACAGGATACAATGAGCAGTTCTTC
TRBJ1-2 - - TRBV19 CATQAGYYGYTF TGTGCCACTCAGGCGGGCTACTATGGCTACACCTTC
TRBJ2-3 - - TRBV2 CASSEALSRDTQYF TGTGCCAGCAGTGAAGCTCTTTCTCGAGATACGCAGTATTTT
TRBJ1-1 - TRBD1 TRBV6-5 CASSRPGQGNTEAFF TGTGCCAGCAGTAGACCGGGACAGGGCAACACTGAAGCTTTCTTT
TRBJ1-5 - - TRBV4-1 CASSQGMGIQPQHF TGCGCCAGCAGCCAAGGGATGGGAATTCAGCCCCAGCATTTT
TRBJ2-3 - - TRBV9 CASSPSGTNTDTQYF TGTGCCAGCAGCCCTTCCGGGACAAACACAGATACGCAGTATTTT
TRBJ1-2 - - TRBV30 CAWRRQGEPYTF TGTGCCTGGAGGAGGCAGGGTGAACCCTACACCTTC
TRBJ1-5 - - TRBV30 CAWSVNGFSNQPQHF TGTGCCTGGAGTGTAAACGGCTTTAGCAATCAGCCCCAGCATTTT
TRBJ2-7 - - TRBV2 CASRRRTGGDEQYF TGTGCCAGCAGGCGCCGGACAGGAGGGGACGAGCAGTACTTC
TRBJ2-5 - - TRBV10-3 CAISESDRDYGETQYF TGTGCCATCAGTGAGTCGGACCGGGATTACGGGGAGACCCAGTACTTC
TRBJ2-5 - - TRBV7-3 CASRPRMSGSGETQYF TGTGCCAGCAGGCCCAGGATGAGCGGATCGGGGGAGACCCAGTACTTC
TRBJ2-5 - - TRBV2 CASSTLGVQETQYF TGTGCCAGCAGTACCCTCGGGGTGCAAGAGACCCAGTACTTC
TRBJ1-1 - - TRBV28 CASTETRQGYPEAFF TGTGCCAGCACCGAAACCCGGCAGGGGTACCCTGAAGCTTTCTTT
TRBJ1-3 - - TRBV28 CASSSGSHRDIGNTIYF TGTGCCAGCAGTTCCGGATCTCACCGGGACATCGGAAACACCATATATTTT
TRBJ2-1 once - TRBV6-6 CASTPANYEQFF TGTGCCAGCACCCCGGCTAACTACGAGCAGTTCTTC
TRBJ1-2 - - TRBV6-6 CASSRADGTNGYTF TGTGCCAGCAGCCGAGCGGACGGAACTAATGGCTACACCTTC
TRBJ2-7 - TRBD1 TRBV5-1 CASSLGGQSSYEQYF TGCGCCAGCAGCTTGGGGGGACAGAGCTCCTACGAGCAGTACTTC
TRBJ2-2 - - TRBV7-2 CASSAGGRGVGELFF TGTGCCAGCAGCGCAGGAGGGCGCGGGGTCGGGGAGCTGTTTTTT
TRBJ1-3 - - TRBV28 CASSDNTGTGNTIYF TGTGCCAGCAGCGACAACACAGGGACTGGAAACACCATATATTTT
TRBJ1-1 - - TRBV19 CASSTRAGWGNTEAFF TGTGCCAGTAGTACCCGGGCAGGATGGGGGAACACTGAAGCTTTCTTT
TRBJ2-1 - - TRBV11-2 CASSLVWGTAYNEQFF TGTGCCAGCAGCTTAGTATGGGGGACGGCCTACAATGAGCAGTTCTTC
TRBJ2-1 - TRBD2 TRBV19 CASSIDSGDPGNEQFF TGTGCCAGTAGTATAGATAGCGGGGACCCGGGGAATGAGCAGTTCTTC
TRBJ1-5 - - TRBV5-1 CASSQDGLTQPQHF TGCGCCAGCAGTCAGGACGGCCTAACTCAGCCCCAGCATTTT
TRBJ1-3 - - TRBV5-1 CASSLESSGNTIYF TGCGCCAGCAGCTTGGAGAGCTCTGGAAACACCATATATTTT
TRBJ1-2 - - TRBV28 CASKVLGAYGYTF TGTGCCAGCAAGGTCTTGGGGGCCTATGGCTACACCTTC
TRBJ1-2 - TRBD1 TRBV4-3 CASSQGAGGYGYTF TGCGCCAGCAGCCAAGGGGCAGGGGGGTATGGCTACACCTTC
TRBJ1-2 once - TRBV30 CAWSAGGGYTF TGTGCCTGGAGTGCCGGGGGGGGCTACACCTTC
TRBJ1-5 - - TRBV19 CASSIEIQGDQPQHF TGTGCCAGTAGTATAGAGATACAGGGAGATCAGCCCCAGCATTTT
TRBJ2-1 - TRBD1 TRBV19 CASSVDRDPYNEQFF TGTGCCAGTAGTGTGGACAGGGACCCATACAATGAGCAGTTCTTC
TRBJ1-2 medium-sized - TRBV4-1 CASSQGGLRQAVYGYTF TGCGCCAGCAGCCAGGGGGGATTAAGACAGGCCGTCTATGGCTACACCTTC
TRBJ2-1 - - TRBV11-3 CASSLGPEGYNEQFF TGTGCCAGCAGCTTAGGGCCAGAGGGGTACAATGAGCAGTTCTTC